These T cell receptor beta chains were read from a single sample in a study of blood T cell repertoires in COVID-19. This table comes from immunoSEQ multiplex PCR, and its TCRdb copy is limited to in-frame clones, with some not included. The table lists tens of thousands of clones, 86% of them singletons. Source material: peripheral blood. All receptors come from a young man with acute or convalescent COVID-19. Both conserved end residues are part of each CDR3. A D gene is named only where the DNA matches it firmly. Size tells how often a clone was seen (once, few, many) or the class of an expanded clone, and some rows leave it out.

d_gene	v_gene	j_gene	abundance	CDR3nt	CDR3aa
TRBD1	TRBV7-8	TRBJ1-6	.	TGTGCCAGCAGCTTCCAGGGACAGGATTCACCCCTCCACTTT	CASSFQGQDSPLHF
.	TRBV20-1	TRBJ1-2	.	TGCAGTGCTAGAAAGGGGTATGGCTACACCTTC	CSARKGYGYTF
.	TRBV7-9	TRBJ2-3	.	TGTGCCAGCAGCCTAGTCGTAGCGTCGGGGGATACGCAGTATTTT	CASSLVVASGDTQYF
.	TRBV7-9	TRBJ1-2	.	TGTGCCAGCAGCTTGACAGTAGGCTATGGCTACACCTTC	CASSLTVGYGYTF
.	TRBV29-1	TRBJ1-3	.	TGCAGCGGGCGGGGTACGGGGATCTCTGGAAACACCATATATTTT	CSGRGTGISGNTIYF
.	TRBV18	TRBJ2-5	.	TGTGCCAGCTCACCACAACAGGGTGGAGAGACCCAGTACTTC	CASSPQQGGETQYF
.	TRBV11-1	TRBJ2-7	.	TGTGCCAGCAGCTCCAAGACCCCGAGGGGGAATCCCGAGCAGTACTTC	CASSSKTPRGNPEQYF
.	TRBV2	TRBJ1-4	once	TGTGCCAGCCTGACGGAGGGTAATGAAAAACTGTTTTTT	CASLTEGNEKLFF
TRBD1	TRBV7-9	TRBJ1-2	.	TGTGCCAGCAGCTCGGACAGGGGTAGAAAGAAGGGCTACACCTTC	CASSSDRGRKKGYTF
TRBD1	TRBV30	TRBJ1-1	.	TGTGCCTGGAGCCGGACAGGGGCAGGAACTGAAGCTTTCTTT	CAWSRTGAGTEAFF
TRBD2	TRBV4-2	TRBJ2-3	.	TGTGCCAGCAGCCAAGCGGGACTAGCGGGAGTAACAGATACGCAGTATTTT	CASSQAGLAGVTDTQYF
TRBD2	TRBV5-4	TRBJ2-6	.	TGTGCCAGCAGCGGTGAGGCGGGGGGGCCTACTGGGGCCAACGTCCTGACTTTC	CASSGEAGGPTGANVLTF